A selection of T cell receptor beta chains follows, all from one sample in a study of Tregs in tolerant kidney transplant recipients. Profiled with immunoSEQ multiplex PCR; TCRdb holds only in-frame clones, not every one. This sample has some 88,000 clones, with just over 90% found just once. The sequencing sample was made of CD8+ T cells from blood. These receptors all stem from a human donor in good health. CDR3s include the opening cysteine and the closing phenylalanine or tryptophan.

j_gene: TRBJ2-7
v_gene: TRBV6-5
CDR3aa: CASSYTSGGAYEQYF

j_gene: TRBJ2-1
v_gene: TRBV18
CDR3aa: CASSPSEGGPYNEQFF

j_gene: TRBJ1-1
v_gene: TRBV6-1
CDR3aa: CASSESAAYAEAFF

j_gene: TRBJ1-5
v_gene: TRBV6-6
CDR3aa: CASSYSQGENQPQHF

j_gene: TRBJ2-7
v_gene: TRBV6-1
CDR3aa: CASSMTSVPEYEQYF

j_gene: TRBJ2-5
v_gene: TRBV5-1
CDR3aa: CASSLDGGETQYF

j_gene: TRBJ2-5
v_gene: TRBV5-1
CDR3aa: CASSLVGSSRTQYF

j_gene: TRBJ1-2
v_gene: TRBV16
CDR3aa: CASSPSTGFGYTF

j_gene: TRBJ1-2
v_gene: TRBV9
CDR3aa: CASSGSGYTF

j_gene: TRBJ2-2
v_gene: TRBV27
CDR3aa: CASTPSGELFF

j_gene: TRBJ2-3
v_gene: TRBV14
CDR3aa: CASSQDLRADTQYF

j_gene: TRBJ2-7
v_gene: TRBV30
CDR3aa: CAWSSGTSGRQYF

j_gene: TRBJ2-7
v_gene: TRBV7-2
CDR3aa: CASSLAFQDSSYEQYF

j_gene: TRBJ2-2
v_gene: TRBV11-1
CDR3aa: CASSLGKGRAYTGELFF

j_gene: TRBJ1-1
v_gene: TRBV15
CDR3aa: CATSIAGGMNTEAFF

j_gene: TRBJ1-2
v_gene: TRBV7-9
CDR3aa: CASSFTGGDLSGYTF

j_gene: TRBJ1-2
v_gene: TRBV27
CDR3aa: CASSFVRAGYGYTF

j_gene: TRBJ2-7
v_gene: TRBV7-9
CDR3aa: CASSPPHRGRNEQYF

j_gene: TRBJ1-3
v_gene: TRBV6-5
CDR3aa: CASTTGVSGNTIYF

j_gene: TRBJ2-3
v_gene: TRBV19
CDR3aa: CASSISALTSGRSSAFTDTQYF

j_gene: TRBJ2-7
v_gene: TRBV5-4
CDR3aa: CASSRVRGMSSYEQYF

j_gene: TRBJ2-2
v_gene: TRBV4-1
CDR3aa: CASSHGTEGPGELFF

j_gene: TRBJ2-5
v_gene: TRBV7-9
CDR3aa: CASSFNRQNSMYQETQYF

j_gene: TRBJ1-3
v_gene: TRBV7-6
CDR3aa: CASSSSPGTGINTIYF

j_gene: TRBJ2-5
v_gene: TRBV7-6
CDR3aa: CASSSGLAEPQETQYF

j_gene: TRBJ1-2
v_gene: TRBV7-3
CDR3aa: CASSGARNYGYTF

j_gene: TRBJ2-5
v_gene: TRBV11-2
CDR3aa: CAYLVGGEMGQETQYF

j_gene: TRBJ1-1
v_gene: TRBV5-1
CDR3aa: CASSLTAGAPYNTEAFF

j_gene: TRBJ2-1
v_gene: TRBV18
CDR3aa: CASSPLKTASYNEQFF

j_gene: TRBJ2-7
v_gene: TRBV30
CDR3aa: CAWSVLNYEQYF

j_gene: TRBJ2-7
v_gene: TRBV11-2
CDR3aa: CASSWGDGSYEQYF

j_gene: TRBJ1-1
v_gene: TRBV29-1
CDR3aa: CSAGQDGTEAFF

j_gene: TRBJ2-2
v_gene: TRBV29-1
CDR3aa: CSVELDPGTGELFF

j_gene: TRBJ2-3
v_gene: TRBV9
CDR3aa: CASSAKTGSGTDTQYF

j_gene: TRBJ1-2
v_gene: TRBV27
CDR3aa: CASSLSRSGSRGGYTF

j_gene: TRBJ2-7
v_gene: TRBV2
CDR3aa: CASSEPGLAGVYEQYF

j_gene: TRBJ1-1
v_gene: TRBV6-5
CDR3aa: CASSYRQTNTEAFF

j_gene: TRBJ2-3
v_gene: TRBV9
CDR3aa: CASSVDYRGFTDTQYF

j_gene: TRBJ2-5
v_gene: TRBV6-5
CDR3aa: CASSYSKRQETQYF

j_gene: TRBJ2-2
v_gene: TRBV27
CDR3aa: CASSFWGHGELFF

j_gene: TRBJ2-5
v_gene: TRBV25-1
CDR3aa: CASSDWETQYF

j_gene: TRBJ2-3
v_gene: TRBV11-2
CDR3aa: CASSFRGTGRLGDTQYF

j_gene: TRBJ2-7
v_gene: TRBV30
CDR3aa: CAWSVQNYEQYF

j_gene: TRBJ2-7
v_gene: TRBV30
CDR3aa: CAWNWGGAYEQYF

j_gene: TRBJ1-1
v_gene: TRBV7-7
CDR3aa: CASSPALGLNTEAFF

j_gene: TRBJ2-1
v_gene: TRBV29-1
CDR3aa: CSVEGLAADYNEQFF

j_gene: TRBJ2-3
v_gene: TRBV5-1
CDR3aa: CASFKEGGTDTQYF

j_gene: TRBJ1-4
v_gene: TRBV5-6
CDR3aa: CASSSSPGVRNEKLFF

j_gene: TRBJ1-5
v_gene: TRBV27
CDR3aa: CASSSTRDRGFNQPQHF

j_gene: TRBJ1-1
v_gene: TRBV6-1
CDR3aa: CASSEEGGGATEAFF

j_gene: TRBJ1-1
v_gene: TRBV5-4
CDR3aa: CASTGWQGSTEAFF

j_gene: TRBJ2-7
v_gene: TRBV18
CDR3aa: CASSPYYPYTLPMTSGSYEQYF

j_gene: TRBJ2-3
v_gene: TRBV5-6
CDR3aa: CASSLALQGSTDTQYF

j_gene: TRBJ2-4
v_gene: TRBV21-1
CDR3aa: CASSKALRETGVHIQYF